A selection of T cell receptor beta chains follows, all from one sample in a study of regulatory T cells. Profiled with immunoSEQ multiplex PCR; TCRdb holds only in-frame clones, not every one. The sample has approximately 29,000 clones; over 90% are singletons. The specimen sequenced was conventional CD4+ T cells sorted from blood. The receptors derive from a child aged 2-9 years with CD3G deficiency. Each CDR3 is given with its conserved first and last residue. A D gene is named only where the DNA matches it firmly. The size of a clone is reported for some rows only, either as once, few or many, or as a class for expanded clones.

TGTGCCAGTAGTATAATCACCGGGGCCAACGTCCTGACTTTC | CASSIITGANVLTF | TRBV19 | . | TRBJ2-6 | .
TGTGCTAGTGGTTTACTTGCTAGCGCGCCGCAGTTCTTC | CASGLLASAPQFF | TRBV12-5 | . | TRBJ2-1 | .
TGTGCCAGCAGTTACACCAGGGGTACTGAAGCTTTCTTT | CASSYTRGTEAFF | TRBV6-6 | once | TRBJ1-1 | .
TGTGCCATCAGTGACCAGGGGAGTTTAGATACGCAGTATTTT | CAISDQGSLDTQYF | TRBV10-3 | . | TRBJ2-3 | .
TGTGCCAGCAGGCGACAGGGCCTTGTTTTCGAGCAGTACTTC | CASRRQGLVFEQYF | TRBV28 | . | TRBJ2-7 | TRBD1
TGTGCCTGGACCTCGGGGTCAGATACGCAGTATTTT | CAWTSGSDTQYF | TRBV30 | . | TRBJ2-3 | .
TGTGCCAGCAGTCCCCAAATACACAATGAGCAGTTCTTC | CASSPQIHNEQFF | TRBV28 | . | TRBJ2-1 | .
TGTGCCAGCAGCTTCCTGATGAGCGGGGAGCTGTTTTTT | CASSFLMSGELFF | TRBV11-2 | . | TRBJ2-2 | .
TGCGCCAGCAGCTACGTAAGGACAGGGGGCGACACCGGGGAGCTGTTTTTT | CASSYVRTGGDTGELFF | TRBV5-1 | . | TRBJ2-2 | TRBD1
TGTGCCAGCAGTCCTAGAGGACTAGCGGGGCTCTCCTACGAGCAGTACTTC | CASSPRGLAGLSYEQYF | TRBV28 | . | TRBJ2-7 | TRBD2
TGTGCCAGCAGGTCGACACCTCAAGAGACCCAGTACTTC | CASRSTPQETQYF | TRBV28 | . | TRBJ2-5 | .
TGTGCCAGCAGTGAAGCCGGGACAGGGGTCTACGAGCAGTACTTC | CASSEAGTGVYEQYF | TRBV6-1 | . | TRBJ2-7 | TRBD1
TGTGCCATCAGTGGCGGACCGAACACTGAAGCTTTCTTT | CAISGGPNTEAFF | TRBV10-3 | . | TRBJ1-1 | .
TGTGCCAGCTCACCTAGCACAGATACGCAGTATTTT | CASSPSTDTQYF | TRBV18 | . | TRBJ2-3 | .
TGTGCCAGCAGCTCCCTACGGCCAGGACTAGCGGGAGTAGAGACCCAGTACTTC | CASSSLRPGLAGVETQYF | TRBV28 | . | TRBJ2-5 | TRBD2
TGTGCCAGTAGTATGACAGATAATCTCCCTGAGCCCCAGCATTTT | CASSMTDNLPEPQHF | TRBV19 | . | TRBJ1-5 | .
TGTGCCAGCAGTTTATGGGGACAGGGTCTTAATCAGCCCCAGCATTTT | CASSLWGQGLNQPQHF | TRBV28 | . | TRBJ1-5 | TRBD1
TGTGCCAGCAGTTCCTGGGGGACGGGGACCTACGAGCAGTACTTC | CASSSWGTGTYEQYF | TRBV28 | . | TRBJ2-7 | .
TGTGCCAGCAGTCGTTCCGGGACAGGGAGAGCTAACTATGGCTACACCTTC | CASSRSGTGRANYGYTF | TRBV28 | . | TRBJ1-2 | TRBD1
TGCGCCAGCAGCTCACAGGGGAGTGATGGCTACACCTTC | CASSSQGSDGYTF | TRBV5-1 | . | TRBJ1-2 | TRBD1
TGTGCCTGGAGTGTACAGGCTCCGCACGGGGAGCTGTTTTTT | CAWSVQAPHGELFF | TRBV30 | . | TRBJ2-2 | .
TGTGCCAGCCAGAGACTAGCGGGAGGAGTATCCTACGAGCAGTACTTC | CASQRLAGGVSYEQYF | TRBV28 | . | TRBJ2-7 | TRBD2
TGTGCCAGCAGCCCGGGACAGGGAAACAATGAGCAGTTCTTC | CASSPGQGNNEQFF | TRBV9 | . | TRBJ2-1 | TRBD1
TGTGCCATCAGTGGGGGGACAGGGAACCACGAGCAGTACTTC | CAISGGTGNHEQYF | TRBV10-3 | . | TRBJ2-7 | TRBD1
TGTGCCAGTAGTATAGATCGGACTAGCTACGGCGGTGAGCAGTTCTTC | CASSIDRTSYGGEQFF | TRBV19 | . | TRBJ2-1 | TRBD2